The rows below give T cell receptor beta chains drawn from one sample of a study of blood T cell repertoires in COVID-19. The repertoire was sequenced with immunoSEQ multiplex PCR; TCRdb's copy has only in-frame clones and lacks some. The sample includes more than 60,000 clones, approximately 85% of them seen just once. Sequenced: peripheral blood. The receptors were gathered from a human donor in a cohort sampled during active COVID-19. CDR3s include the opening cysteine and the closing phenylalanine or tryptophan. The D gene is left open where the match is weak. Not all rows give a size; the values are once, few, many and, for expanded clones, a class.

D,V,size,J,CDR3,DNA
TRBD1,TRBV5-1,few,TRBJ2-1,CASSPGTGPGSSYNEQFF,TGCGCCAGCAGCCCAGGGACAGGCCCTGGTAGCTCCTACAATGAGCAGTTCTTC
TRBD1,TRBV18,.,TRBJ2-7,CASSPLTGTGGYEQYF,TGTGCCAGCTCACCACTCACCGGGACAGGGGGCTACGAGCAGTACTTC
TRBD1,TRBV7-2,.,TRBJ1-4,CASSLGDPGQVLFF,TGTGCCAGCAGCTTAGGGGATCCGGGACAGGTACTGTTTTTT
TRBD1,TRBV3-1/TRBV3-2,once,TRBJ1-2,CASTIRGATAGYTF,TGTGCCAGCACAATCAGGGGGGCGACAGCGGGCTACACCTTC
TRBD1,TRBV7-2,.,TRBJ2-5,CASNPTRTGGGETQYF,TGTGCCAGCAACCCAACCCGGACAGGGGGCGGAGAGACCCAGTACTTC
.,TRBV4-1,few,TRBJ2-4,CASSPLENQNIQYF,TGCGCCAGCAGCCCCCTTGAGAACCAAAACATTCAGTACTTC
.,TRBV12-5,.,TRBJ1-4,CASGLRGEKLFF,TGTGCTAGTGGTTTGCGTGGCGAAAAACTGTTTTTT
.,TRBV6-2/TRBV6-3,.,TRBJ2-1,CASSPYNEQFF,TGTGCCAGCAGTCCGTACAATGAGCAGTTCTTC
.,TRBV18,.,TRBJ1-6,CASSPGGVYSPLHF,TGTGCCAGCTCACCGGGTGGAGTCTATTCACCCCTCCACTTT
.,TRBV7-9,.,TRBJ1-6,CASSLEGDNSPLHF,TGTGCCAGCAGCTTAGAAGGGGATAATTCACCCCTCCACTTT
.,TRBV18,.,TRBJ2-2,CASSPLDISNTGELFF,TGTGCCAGCTCACCACTTGACATCTCGAACACCGGGGAGCTGTTTTTT
.,TRBV29-1,.,TRBJ1-1,CSVEDRIGVSNTEAFF,TGCAGCGTTGAAGATCGGATAGGGGTATCGAACACTGAAGCTTTCTTT
TRBD2,TRBV7-6,.,TRBJ2-2,CASSLAPGLAGGGTGELFF,TGTGCCAGCAGCTTAGCCCCGGGACTAGCGGGGGGCGGCACCGGGGAGCTGTTTTTT
.,TRBV3-1/TRBV3-2,.,TRBJ2-2,CASSQGQNTGELFF,TGTGCCAGCAGCCAAGGACAGAACACCGGGGAGCTGTTTTTT
.,TRBV2,few,TRBJ2-2,CASTPPGRNTGELFF,TGTGCCAGCACACCCCCAGGAAGAAACACCGGGGAGCTGTTTTTT
.,TRBV18,.,TRBJ2-7,CASSPEGAKVYEQYF,TGTGCCAGCTCACCGGAAGGGGCTAAGGTCTACGAGCAGTACTTC
.,TRBV27,.,TRBJ1-2,CASTGRGTSYGYTF,TGTGCCAGCACGGGCAGGGGAACCAGCTATGGCTACACCTTC
.,TRBV6-5,many,TRBJ2-1,CASSPLTPLYEQFF,TGTGCCAGCAGCCCCCTTACACCATTATATGAGCAGTTCTTC
TRBD1,TRBV7-9,.,TRBJ2-3,CASSLWDSPITDTQYF,TGTGCCAGCAGCTTATGGGACAGCCCCATCACAGATACGCAGTATTTT
.,TRBV2,.,TRBJ2-6,CASGGSSGANVLTF,TGTGCCAGCGGGGGGTCCTCTGGGGCCAACGTCCTGACTTTC
.,TRBV7-2,.,TRBJ2-5,CASSLGQRETQYF,TGTGCCAGCAGCCTCGGACAGCGGGAGACCCAGTACTTC
TRBD1,TRBV11-2,few,TRBJ1-2,CASSPRTGDGYTF,TGTGCCAGCAGCCCAAGGACAGGTGATGGCTACACCTTC
.,TRBV5-4,.,TRBJ1-4,CASSLAGEKLFF,TGTGCCAGCAGCCTCGCGGGGGAAAAACTGTTTTTT
.,TRBV5-1,.,TRBJ2-7,CASSLSQGLAHEQYF,TGCGCCAGCAGCCTCAGCCAGGGCCTCGCCCACGAGCAGTACTTC
TRBD1,TRBV4-3,.,TRBJ1-4,CASSQDRGQSEKLFF,TGCGCCAGCAGCCAAGACAGGGGGCAAAGTGAAAAACTGTTTTTT
TRBD2,TRBV5-1,.,TRBJ2-3,CASSFGRGANTDTQYF,TGCGCCAGCAGCTTTGGGCGGGGGGCTAACACAGATACGCAGTATTTT
.,TRBV5-8,.,TRBJ2-5,CASSFGWGEETQYF,TGTGCCAGCAGCTTTGGGTGGGGGGAAGAGACCCAGTACTTC
TRBD2,TRBV12-3/TRBV12-4,.,TRBJ2-5,CASSPLALETQYF,TGTGCCAGCAGCCCACTAGCGCTTGAGACCCAGTACTTC
.,TRBV7-9,.,TRBJ2-1,CASSFTRPIYNEQFF,TGTGCCAGCAGCTTCACTAGACCCATATACAATGAGCAGTTCTTC
.,TRBV5-1,.,TRBJ2-1,CASSMGRDSFRDEQFF,TGCGCCAGCAGCATGGGGAGGGACAGCTTTCGGGATGAGCAGTTCTTC
TRBD1,TRBV29-1,.,TRBJ1-2,CSVIPRQGGYGYTF,TGCAGCGTAATCCCCAGACAGGGGGGGTATGGCTACACCTTC
TRBD2,TRBV27,.,TRBJ2-3,CASKFAGGTDTQYF,TGTGCCAGCAAGTTCGCGGGGGGCACAGATACGCAGTATTTT
TRBD1,TRBV7-2,.,TRBJ1-1,CASSPRTGPTEAFF,TGTGCCAGCAGCCCGCGGACAGGGCCCACTGAAGCTTTCTTT
.,TRBV6-2/TRBV6-3,.,TRBJ1-5,CASSYEGDQPQHF,TGTGCCAGCAGTTACGAGGGGGATCAGCCCCAGCATTTT
TRBD2,TRBV5-8,.,TRBJ2-1,CASSRWGLAGGNEQFF,TGTGCCAGCAGCCGATGGGGGCTAGCGGGGGGAAATGAGCAGTTCTTC
.,TRBV12-5,.,TRBJ1-1,CASGLVGSGRTEAFF,TGTGCTAGTGGTTTGGTAGGGTCAGGGAGGACTGAAGCTTTCTTT
.,TRBV7-9,.,TRBJ2-3,CASSARTAADTQYF,TGTGCCAGCAGCGCCCGGACTGCGGCAGATACGCAGTATTTT
TRBD1,TRBV7-9,.,TRBJ1-5,CASSLQGNNQPQHF,TGTGCCAGCAGCCTACAGGGGAACAATCAGCCCCAGCATTTT
.,TRBV5-4,.,TRBJ2-7,CASSKVESYEQYF,TGTGCCAGCAGCAAAGTCGAGAGCTACGAGCAGTACTTC
.,TRBV6-2/TRBV6-3,.,TRBJ2-1,CASSYLLTVVGINEQFF,TGTGCCAGCAGTTACCTACTGACAGTGGTGGGTATCAATGAGCAGTTCTTC
.,TRBV30,.,TRBJ1-4,CAWSTGRIEKLFF,TGTGCCTGGAGTACCGGGAGGATTGAAAAACTGTTTTTT
.,TRBV7-2,.,TRBJ1-1,CAVRPIDRNTEAFF,TGTGCCGTGCGTCCCATTGACAGGAACACTGAAGCTTTCTTT
.,TRBV3-1/TRBV3-2,.,TRBJ2-7,CASSQDRVFQVTYEQYF,TGTGCCAGCAGCCAAGATCGAGTCTTCCAGGTCACCTACGAGCAGTACTTC
TRBD2,TRBV7-2,.,TRBJ2-4,CASSSDWRGGLGPKNIQYF,TGTGCCAGCAGCTCCGACTGGCGGGGGGGCCTTGGGCCCAAAAACATTCAGTACTTC
.,TRBV30,.,TRBJ1-5,CAWSLEDSNQPQHF,TGTGCCTGGAGTTTGGAGGATAGCAATCAGCCCCAGCATTTT
TRBD2,TRBV18,.,TRBJ2-1,CASSPLAGGLNEQFF,TGTGCCAGCTCACCATTAGCGGGGGGATTAAATGAGCAGTTCTTC
TRBD2,TRBV7-2,.,TRBJ2-1,CASSRTSGGTNEQFF,TGTGCCAGCAGCCGGACTAGCGGGGGGACCAATGAGCAGTTCTTC
.,TRBV7-9,.,TRBJ2-4,CASSLGTGRDIQYF,TGTGCCAGCAGCTTAGGGACAGGGAGGGACATTCAGTACTTC
.,TRBV12-3/TRBV12-4,.,TRBJ1-2,CASSFPGYGYTF,TGTGCCAGCAGTTTCCCGGGTTATGGCTACACCTTC
.,TRBV1,.,TRBJ1-3,CTSGPREGTENTIYF,TGCACCAGCGGGCCCCGGGAAGGTACCGAAAACACCATATATTTT
.,TRBV19,.,TRBJ2-7,CASSTAGTTYEQYF,TGTGCCAGTAGTACGGCCGGGACAACTTACGAGCAGTACTTC
.,TRBV7-2,.,TRBJ1-5,CASSLVRAQPQHF,TGTGCCAGCAGCTTAGTACGCGCTCAGCCCCAGCATTTT